The rows below give T cell receptor beta chains drawn from one sample of a study of cytomegalovirus exposure and HLA in healthy donors. Clones were sequenced by immunoSEQ multiplex PCR, and TCRdb holds only the in-frame ones, with some missing. The sample holds around 100,000 clones, about 80% seen once. The sequenced sample was PBMCs. The receptors derive from a man aged 40-55 years in good health and CMV-seronegative. The CDR3 runs from the conserved cysteine through the conserved F or W.

CDR3 | J | V
CASSPTASTKNTEAFF | TRBJ1-1 | TRBV11-2
CASSPWTATSSYNSPLHF | TRBJ1-6 | TRBV7-9
CASSLGGASEEAFF | TRBJ1-1 | TRBV7-3
CASSLAPYQETQYF | TRBJ2-5 | TRBV7-6
CATSRGAGTGKYNEQFF | TRBJ2-1 | TRBV15
CASSDRRTGGGTEAFF | TRBJ1-1 | TRBV2
CASSRQWGGTTDTQYF | TRBJ2-3 | TRBV4-3
CASTETGEAFF | TRBJ1-1 | TRBV28
CASSPPGAGLNTEAFF | TRBJ1-1 | TRBV18
CASSLSLAGGEQFF | TRBJ2-1 | TRBV27
CASSTGTRGQETQYF | TRBJ2-5 | TRBV5-1
CALEEAKGLAGVDTQYF | TRBJ2-3 | TRBV30
CASTGTGGSGQPQHF | TRBJ1-5 | TRBV2